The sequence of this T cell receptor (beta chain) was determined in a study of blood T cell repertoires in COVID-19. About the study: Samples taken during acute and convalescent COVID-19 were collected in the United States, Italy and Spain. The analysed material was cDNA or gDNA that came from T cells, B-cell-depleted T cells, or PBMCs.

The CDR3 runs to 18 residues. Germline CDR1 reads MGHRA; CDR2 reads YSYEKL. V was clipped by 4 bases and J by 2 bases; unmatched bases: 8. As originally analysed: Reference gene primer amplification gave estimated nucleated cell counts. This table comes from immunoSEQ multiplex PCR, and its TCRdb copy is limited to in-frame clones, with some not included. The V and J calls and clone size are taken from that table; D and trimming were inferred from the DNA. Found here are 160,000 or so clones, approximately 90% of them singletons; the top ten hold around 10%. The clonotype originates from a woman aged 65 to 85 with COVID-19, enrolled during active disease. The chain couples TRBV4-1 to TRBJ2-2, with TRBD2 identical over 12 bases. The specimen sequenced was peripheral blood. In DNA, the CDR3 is TGCGCCAGCAGCCGAACTAGCGGGGGGACCGTTAACACCGGGGAGCTGTTTTTT. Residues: CASSRTSGGTVNTGELFF.